This TCR beta chain stems from a study of human T cells and chemical hapten exposure. Whole-study results and caveats: Large CDR3 similarity clusters arose significantly more often from expanded TCRs than from controls.

Between the trimmed V and J ends, which lost 6 bases and 2 bases, there was a span of 19 bases. The V gene's germline CDR1 is WSHSY and CDR2 SAAADI. This CDR3 has 16 amino acids. TCRdb reprocessed the RACE reads with MiXCR, giving one entry per CDR3 protein. This sample carries roughly 120,000 distinct CDR3 sequences, roughly 14% of them seen once, and the ten largest clones take 2.5% to 3%. As for time point: pre-sensitization, week 0. Treatment meaning: therapeutic diphenylcyclopropenone sensitization with weekly scalp DPC. Concerning this clonotype itself: Its specificity is unknown.

This TCR was sampled from a woman aged 18 to 35 with alopecia areata. Some clones in this sample may be carry-over from other donors' samples. The rearrangement joins TRBV10-2 to TRBJ1-2; no definite D call. Sequences were derived from whole blood, sampled in connection with sensitization to the hapten diphenylcyclopropenone (DPC). This CDR3 reads CASSETVIGKNYGYTF. The DNA for the CDR3 is TGCGCCAGCAGCGAGACCGTAATAGGGAAGAACTATGGCTACACCTTC.